These T cell receptor beta chains were read from a single sample in a study of CD8 T cells in ankylosing spondylitis. TCRdb processed the 5' RACE reads anew with MiXCR; each CDR3 protein has one entry. The table lists about 320,000 distinct CDR3 sequences, approximately 10% of them singletons, with roughly 9.5% in the top ten. What was sequenced was blood, either unsorted or a sorted T cell fraction (not recorded which). The receptors were sampled from a female donor with ankylosing spondylitis or in good health (not recorded which). Each CDR3 is given without its conserved first and last residue. The listing skips clone size in some rows; elsewhere it reads once, few, many or a size class.

len	abundance	v_gene	j_gene	CDR3aa
12	many	TRBV5-1	TRBJ1-3	ASSLAGTRNTIY
10	few	TRBV15	TRBJ2-3	ATTEGRNTQY
11	many	TRBV20-1	TRBJ2-3	SAGQSNTDTQY
12	few	TRBV5-1	TRBJ2-7	ASSLDTGPYEQY
15	few	TRBV20-1	TRBJ2-5	CAREQRLGLFQETQY
11	many	TRBV5-5	TRBJ2-3	ASSPLGTDTQY
12	many	TRBV5-1	TRBJ2-5	ASSSGTSQETQY
12	many	TRBV12-3/TRBV12-4	TRBJ2-5	ASSPDRGKETQY
12	many	TRBV20-1	TRBJ1-5	SARAGRASQPQH
9	NA	TRBV6-2/TRBV6-3	TRBJ1-1	ASSSPLEAF
15	NA	TRBV3-1	TRBJ2-2	ASSRNPPRGNTGELF
9	many	TRBV29-1	TRBJ1-1	SVQTNTEAF
14	NA	TRBV27	TRBJ2-7	ASSLLKGQKPYEQY
12	few	TRBV5-1	TRBJ1-2	ASSTDTANYGYT
15	few	TRBV9	TRBJ2-3	ASSPGAAGGSADTQY
16	few	TRBV11-1	TRBJ2-7	ASSSRTGASGSSYEQY
12	NA	TRBV5-1	TRBJ1-2	ASSLTQGLYGYT
11	many	TRBV12-3/TRBV12-4	TRBJ2-7	ASSFASGYEQY